This entry describes one TCR beta chain. Its antigen is undetermined. Germline loops: CDR1 SGHRS, CDR2 YFSETQ. The CDR3 covers 15 residues. The V end was cut by 0 bases, the J end by 4 bases, with 10 bases between. The sample originates from a study of CD8+ T cells in alopecia areata. Across the whole study: The study gave tofacitinib for 6 to 18 months, then 6 months off drug.

Study findings and constraints: Researchers say the link of baseline CD8+ expansion to response remains uncertain, with one nonresponder.

Specified treatment: oral pan-JAK inhibitor, 5-10 mg twice daily. The sequencing template was cDNA reverse transcribed from extracted RNA. TCRdb keeps only in-frame clones here, not all; method: immunoSEQ multiplex PCR. The sample yields fewer than 200,000 clones, less than 80% seen once. The material was CD4+ T cells sorted from blood, obtained at week 24, from a patient treated with tofacitinib. The chain joins TRBV5-1 to TRBJ2-2, with D perhaps being TRBD1 or TRBD2 (6 bases each). This receptor was identified in a human donor with alopecia areata. CDR3 loop: CASSLAGAGTGELFF. For the CDR3, the DNA is TGCGCCAGCAGCTTGGCGGGGGCGGGCACCGGGGAGCTGTTTTTT.